Listed below are T cell receptor beta chains from one sample, sequenced in a study of blood T cells in healthy people across ages. Each CDR3 protein gets one entry after TCRdb re-called the 5' RACE reads with MiXCR. The top ten clones hold around a third of a sample with about 680,000 distinct CDR3 sequences, 45% to 50% of them seen once. Sample: blood. The source is an older woman in good health. CDR3s include the opening cysteine and the closing phenylalanine or tryptophan. A D gene is named only where the DNA matches it firmly. Clone size is stated in some rows and not others, as once, few, many or a class when expanded.

j_call,d_call,clone_size,v_call,cdr3_nt,cdr3_aa
TRBJ1-5,NA,NA,TRBV4-2,TGTGCCAGCAGCCCCCAAGTTGGCAGGGAGGGGGATCAGCCCCAGCATTTT,CASSPQVGREGDQPQHF
TRBJ2-3,NA,NA,TRBV20-1,TGCAGCGCTACGGGATTTAACACAGATACGCAGTATTTT,CSATGFNTDTQYF
TRBJ2-5,TRBD2,few,TRBV24-1,TGTGCCACCAGTGATCCAACAGCGGGAGGGCGAGAGACCCAGTACTTC,CATSDPTAGGRETQYF
TRBJ2-3,TRBD1,NA,TRBV7-2,TGTGCCAGCAGCTTAAATCAACCGGGACAGACACCAGATACGCAGTATTTT,CASSLNQPGQTPDTQYF
TRBJ2-5,TRBD1,few,TRBV25-1,TGTGCCAGCAGTGAAGGGGACAGTTTCGGAGAGACCCAGTACTTC,CASSEGDSFGETQYF
TRBJ1-2,NA,NA,TRBV7-9,TGTGCCAGCAGCTTAGCGGCAGGCAGTAACTATGGCTACACCTTC,CASSLAAGSNYGYTF
TRBJ2-3,TRBD1,NA,TRBV27,TGTGCCAGCAGTTCTGGACAGGGCCGCACAGATACGCAGTATTTT,CASSSGQGRTDTQYF
TRBJ2-7,TRBD2,few,TRBV4-2,TGTGCCAGCAGCCAGAGTGGAGCGGGAGGGCCGGGCGAGCAGTACTTC,CASSQSGAGGPGEQYF
TRBJ2-7,TRBD2,NA,TRBV20-1,TGCAGTGCTAGAGCGTCGACTAGCGGGAGGGAGGGGCAGTACTTC,CSARASTSGREGQYF
TRBJ2-5,NA,NA,TRBV6-4,TGTGCCAGCAGTAAAGGGGGGGAGCCCTACAATGAGCAGTACTTC,CASSKGGEPYNEQYF
TRBJ2-7,TRBD2,NA,TRBV20-1,TGCAGTGCTGACCGACTAGCGGGAGTTAGGGTGAGCGAGCAGTACTTC,CSADRLAGVRVSEQYF
TRBJ2-7,NA,NA,TRBV30,TGTGCCTGGAGTGTTAGCTACGAGCAGTACTTC,CAWSVSYEQYF
TRBJ2-5,TRBD1,NA,TRBV6-1,TGTGCCAGCAGTCCCAGGACATCAATTCGGACAGGGGTCCCTCAAGAGACCCAGTACTTC,CASSPRTSIRTGVPQETQYF
TRBJ2-7,NA,NA,TRBV9,TGTGCCAGCAGCGTAGGGTCCCAACACTCCTACGAGCAGTACTTC,CASSVGSQHSYEQYF
TRBJ2-1,TRBD2,NA,TRBV24-1,TGTGCCACCAGTGATCCCGGGACTAGCGGGATCTATGAGCAGTTCTTC,CATSDPGTSGIYEQFF
TRBJ2-3,TRBD1,NA,TRBV7-2,TGTGCCAGCAGCCCGAGATCACAGGGGTGGGTTGGGGATACGCAGTATTTT,CASSPRSQGWVGDTQYF
TRBJ2-7,TRBD2,few,TRBV10-2,TGCGCCAGCAGTGAGTTGGGACTAGGGGGTGGCGAGCAGTACTTC,CASSELGLGGGEQYF
TRBJ2-1,TRBD2,NA,TRBV20-1,TGCAGTGCTAGAGCTTGGGTGGGAACTAGCGGGAGGACGGAAAGCCCCTACAATGAGCAGTTCTTC,CSARAWVGTSGRTESPYNEQFF
TRBJ2-1,NA,NA,TRBV5-1,TGCGCCAGTAGCTTCCAGGGTAACAATGAGCAGTTCTTC,CASSFQGNNEQFF
TRBJ2-7,NA,NA,TRBV28,TGTGCCAGCAGTTTAATTAGGAACGAGCAGTACTTC,CASSLIRNEQYF
TRBJ2-7,TRBD1,NA,TRBV14,TGTGCCAGCAGCCATCCGGACAGGGGGCCCTACGAGCAGTACTTC,CASSHPDRGPYEQYF
TRBJ2-3,NA,NA,TRBV20-1,TGCAGTGCTAGAGGGCGGACTATTAGCACAGATACGCAGTATTTT,CSARGRTISTDTQYF
TRBJ1-5,NA,NA,TRBV20-1,TGCAGTGCCCCGCCTTTGGGCAATCAGCCCCAGCATTTT,CSAPPLGNQPQHF
TRBJ2-2,TRBD2,once,TRBV6-2/TRBV6-3,TGTGCCAGCAATCAAGCGGGAGTTAGCACCGGGGAGCTGTTTTTT,CASNQAGVSTGELFF
TRBJ2-1,TRBD2,NA,TRBV25-1,TGTGCCAGCAGTGCGACTAGCGGGGGATTTTACAATGAGCAGTTCTTC,CASSATSGGFYNEQFF
TRBJ1-1,TRBD1,few,TRBV18,TGTGCCAGCACCGACAGGGGTGAAGCTTTCTTT,CASTDRGEAFF
TRBJ2-2,NA,NA,TRBV7-2,TGTGCCAGCAGCTTGCGAAGGCTCAGCACCGGGGAGCTGTTTTTT,CASSLRRLSTGELFF
TRBJ2-7,NA,NA,TRBV5-1,TGCGCCAGCAGCTTGGAGCCAGGGAAAGGCCACGAGCAGTACTTC,CASSLEPGKGHEQYF
TRBJ1-1,NA,NA,TRBV3-1,TGTGCCAGCAGCCATCCAGGCCGTGAAGCTTTCTTT,CASSHPGREAFF
TRBJ2-5,TRBD2,NA,TRBV4-3,TGCGCCAGCAGCCCCAAGGGACTAGCGGCGGAGACCCAGTACTTC,CASSPKGLAAETQYF
TRBJ2-7,NA,few,TRBV9,TGTGCCAGCAGCGTAGCGGCAGGACAGCAGTACTTC,CASSVAAGQQYF
TRBJ2-7,NA,NA,TRBV7-2,TGTGCCAGCAACTTAAGGTACGAGCAGTACTTC,CASNLRYEQYF
TRBJ2-7,NA,many,TRBV6-5,TGTGCCAGCAGTAAGAGAGGAGGGGCCTACGAGCAGTACTTC,CASSKRGGAYEQYF
TRBJ2-3,NA,few,TRBV20-1,TGCAGTGCTAGGAAGATAGCCGTTCGGGTTGGGTACACAGATACGCAGTATTTT,CSARKIAVRVGYTDTQYF
TRBJ2-1,TRBD2,NA,TRBV6-2/TRBV6-3,TGTGCCAGCAGTGACACTAGCGGGAGTTCGCATAACTCCTACAATGAGCAGTTCTTC,CASSDTSGSSHNSYNEQFF
TRBJ1-5,NA,NA,TRBV7-9,TGTGCCAGCAGAGTTCAGGGTCTATGGCCCCAGCATTTT,CASRVQGLWPQHF
TRBJ2-5,TRBD2,few,TRBV6-6,TGTGCCAGCAGTACTAGCGATGGGTACCAAGAGACCCAGTACTTC,CASSTSDGYQETQYF
TRBJ2-6,NA,NA,TRBV7-9,TGTGCCAGCAGCTACACCTCTCTGGGGGCCAACGTCCTGACTTTC,CASSYTSLGANVLTF
TRBJ2-7,NA,NA,TRBV27,TGTGCCGGCAGTCCTGCAGGGACCTACGAGCAGTACTTC,CAGSPAGTYEQYF
TRBJ2-7,NA,NA,TRBV20-1,TGCAGTGCTAGTTACAGGGTGTACGAGCAGTACTTC,CSASYRVYEQYF
TRBJ2-7,NA,many,TRBV7-2,TGTGCCAGCAGCTTAACCAGACGCGAGCAGTACTTC,CASSLTRREQYF